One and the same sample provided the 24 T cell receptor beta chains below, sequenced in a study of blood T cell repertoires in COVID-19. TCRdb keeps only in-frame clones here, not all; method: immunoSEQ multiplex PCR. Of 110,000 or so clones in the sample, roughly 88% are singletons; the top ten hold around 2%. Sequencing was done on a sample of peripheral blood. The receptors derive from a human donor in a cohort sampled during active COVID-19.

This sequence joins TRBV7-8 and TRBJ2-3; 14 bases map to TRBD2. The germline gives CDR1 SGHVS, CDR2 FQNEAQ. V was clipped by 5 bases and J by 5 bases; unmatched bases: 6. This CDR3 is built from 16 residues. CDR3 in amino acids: CASSTGLAGGLDTQYF. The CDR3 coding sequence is TGTGCCAGCAGCACCGGACTAGCGGGGGGTCTAGATACGCAGTATTTT. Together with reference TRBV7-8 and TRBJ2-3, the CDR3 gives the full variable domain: GAGVSQSPRYKVAKRGQDVALRCDPISGHVSLFWYQQALGQGPEFLTYFQNEAQLDKSGLPSDRFFAERPEGSVSTLKIQRTQQEDSAVYLCASSTGLAGGLDTQYFGPGTRLTVL.

The chain's CDR3 is CASSLAAVNEKLFF. CDR3 DNA sequence: TGTGCCAGCAGCTTGGCGGCGGTGAATGAAAAACTGTTTTTT. This sequence joins TRBV5-4 and TRBJ1-4; D is unclear. This CDR3 has 14 amino acids. V was shortened by 0 bases and J by 5 bases, with 8 bases between the two germline ends. Germline values: CDR1 SGHNT, CDR2 YYREEE (reference sequence).

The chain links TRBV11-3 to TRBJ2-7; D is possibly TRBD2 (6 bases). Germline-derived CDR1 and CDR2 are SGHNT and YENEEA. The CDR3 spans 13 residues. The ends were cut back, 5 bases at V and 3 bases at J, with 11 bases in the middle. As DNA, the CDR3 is TGTGCCAGCAGCGCCGGAGGGAGCTACGAGCAGTACTTC. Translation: CASSAGGSYEQYF.

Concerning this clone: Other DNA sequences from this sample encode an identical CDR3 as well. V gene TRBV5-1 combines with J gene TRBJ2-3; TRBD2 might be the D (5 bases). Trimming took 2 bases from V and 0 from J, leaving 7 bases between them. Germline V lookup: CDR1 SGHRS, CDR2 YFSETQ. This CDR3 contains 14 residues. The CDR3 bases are TGCGCCAGCAGCTTAGCGGTCAGCACAGATACGCAGTATTTT. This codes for CASSLAVSTDTQYF.

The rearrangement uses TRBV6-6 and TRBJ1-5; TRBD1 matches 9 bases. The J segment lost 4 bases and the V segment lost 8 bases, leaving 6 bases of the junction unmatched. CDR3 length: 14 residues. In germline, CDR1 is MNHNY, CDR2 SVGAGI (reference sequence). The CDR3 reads CASGSGTGNQPQHF. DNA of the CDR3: TGTGCCAGCGGCTCCGGGACAGGGAATCAGCCCCAGCATTTT.

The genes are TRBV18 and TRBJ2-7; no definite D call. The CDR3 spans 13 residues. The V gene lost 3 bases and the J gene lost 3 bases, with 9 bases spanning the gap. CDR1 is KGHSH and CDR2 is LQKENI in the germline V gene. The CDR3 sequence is CASSPAAGYEQYF. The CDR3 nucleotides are TGTGCCAGCTCACCCGCGGCCGGCTACGAGCAGTACTTC.

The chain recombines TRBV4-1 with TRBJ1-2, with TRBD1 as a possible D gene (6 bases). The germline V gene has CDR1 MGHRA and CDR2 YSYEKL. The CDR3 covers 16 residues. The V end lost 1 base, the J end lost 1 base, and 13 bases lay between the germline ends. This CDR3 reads CASSQVKGQDNYGYTF. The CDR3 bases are TGCGCCAGCAGCCAAGTAAAGGGACAAGATAACTATGGCTACACCTTC.

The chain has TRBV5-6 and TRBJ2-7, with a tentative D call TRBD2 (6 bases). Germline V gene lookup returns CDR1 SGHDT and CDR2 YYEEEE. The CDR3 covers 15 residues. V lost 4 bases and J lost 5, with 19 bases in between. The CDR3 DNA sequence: TGTGCCAGCAGCCCCCCGGGACTGGGGTTTCACGAGCAGTACTTC. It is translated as CASSPPGLGFHEQYF.

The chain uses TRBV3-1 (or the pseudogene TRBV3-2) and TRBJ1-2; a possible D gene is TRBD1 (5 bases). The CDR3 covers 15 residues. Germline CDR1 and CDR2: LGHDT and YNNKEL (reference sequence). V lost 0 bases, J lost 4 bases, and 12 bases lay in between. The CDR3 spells CASSQDPGYVYGYTF. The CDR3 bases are TGTGCCAGCAGCCAAGATCCAGGGTATGTCTATGGCTACACCTTC.

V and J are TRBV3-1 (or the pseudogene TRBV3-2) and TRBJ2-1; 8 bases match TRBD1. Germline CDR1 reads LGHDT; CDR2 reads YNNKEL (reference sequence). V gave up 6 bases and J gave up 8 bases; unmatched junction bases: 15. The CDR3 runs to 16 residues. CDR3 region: CASRLQGGQWGDEQFF. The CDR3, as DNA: TGTGCCAGCAGGCTACAGGGGGGTCAATGGGGCGATGAGCAGTTCTTC.

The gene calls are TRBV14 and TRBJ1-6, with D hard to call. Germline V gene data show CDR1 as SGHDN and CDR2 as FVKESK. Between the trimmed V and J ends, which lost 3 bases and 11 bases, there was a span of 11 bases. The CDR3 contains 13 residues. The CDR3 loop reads CASSQGGRAPLHF. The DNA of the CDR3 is TGTGCCAGCAGCCAGGGAGGTCGCGCACCCCTCCACTTT.

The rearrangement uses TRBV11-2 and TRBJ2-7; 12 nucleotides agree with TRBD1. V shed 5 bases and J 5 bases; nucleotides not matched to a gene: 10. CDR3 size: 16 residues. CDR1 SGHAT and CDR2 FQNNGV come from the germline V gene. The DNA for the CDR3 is TGTGCCAGCAGCCCCCCTCGCGGGACAGGGGGCCACGAGCAGTACTTC. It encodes CASSPPRGTGGHEQYF.

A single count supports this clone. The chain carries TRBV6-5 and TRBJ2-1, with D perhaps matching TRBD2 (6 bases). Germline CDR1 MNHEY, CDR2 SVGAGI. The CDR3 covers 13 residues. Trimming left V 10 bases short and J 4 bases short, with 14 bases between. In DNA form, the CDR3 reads TGTGCCACCGTAGCGGCAAATTACAATGAGCAGTTCTTC. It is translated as CATVAANYNEQFF.

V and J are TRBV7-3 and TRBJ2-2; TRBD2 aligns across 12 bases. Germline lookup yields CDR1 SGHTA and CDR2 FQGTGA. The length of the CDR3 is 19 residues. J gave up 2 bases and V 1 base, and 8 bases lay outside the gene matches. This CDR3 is CASSLSSASGRANTGELFF. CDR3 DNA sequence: TGTGCCAGCAGCTTAAGTTCGGCTAGCGGGAGGGCCAACACCGGGGAGCTGTTTTTT.

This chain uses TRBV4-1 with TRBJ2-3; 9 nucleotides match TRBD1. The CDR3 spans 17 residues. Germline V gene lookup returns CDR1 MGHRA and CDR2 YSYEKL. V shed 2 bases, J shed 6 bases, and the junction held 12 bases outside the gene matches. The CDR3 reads CASSQRGQGRVPDTQYF. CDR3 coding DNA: TGCGCCAGCAGCCAACGCGGACAGGGGCGAGTGCCCGATACGCAGTATTTT.

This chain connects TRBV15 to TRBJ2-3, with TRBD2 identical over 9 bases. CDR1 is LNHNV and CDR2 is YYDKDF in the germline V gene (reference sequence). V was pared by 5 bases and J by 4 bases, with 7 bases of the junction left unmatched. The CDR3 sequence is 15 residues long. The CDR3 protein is CATSHDSGSADTQYF. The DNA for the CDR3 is TGTGCCACCAGCCACGATAGCGGGAGTGCAGATACGCAGTATTTT.

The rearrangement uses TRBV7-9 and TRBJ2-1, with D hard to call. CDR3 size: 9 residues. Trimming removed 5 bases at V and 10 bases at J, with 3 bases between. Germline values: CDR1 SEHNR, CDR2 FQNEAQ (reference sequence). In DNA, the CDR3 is TGTGCCAGCAGCCCGGAGCAGTTCTTC. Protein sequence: CASSPEQFF.

Written as DNA, the CDR3 is TGCGCCAGCAGCCAAGTGTCTAGCGGGGCTGAGACCCAGTACTTC. Translating gives CASSQVSSGAETQYF. The V gene is TRBV4-1, the J gene TRBJ2-5, with 9 bases aligning to TRBD2. V lost 1 base and J lost 5; bases outside the gene matches: 5. The germline V gene encodes CDR1 MGHRA and CDR2 YSYEKL. The CDR3 is made up of 15 amino acids.

CDR3 region: CASSPGQGADTQYF. In DNA, the CDR3 is TGTGCCAGTAGTCCGGGACAGGGGGCTGATACGCAGTATTTT. The genes are TRBV19 and TRBJ2-3; TRBD1 agrees at 12 bases. CDR1 and CDR2 (germline): LNHDA, SQIVND (reference sequence). The V and J ends lost 5 bases and 6 bases, in that order; junction bases with no gene match: 3. This CDR3 is built from 14 residues.

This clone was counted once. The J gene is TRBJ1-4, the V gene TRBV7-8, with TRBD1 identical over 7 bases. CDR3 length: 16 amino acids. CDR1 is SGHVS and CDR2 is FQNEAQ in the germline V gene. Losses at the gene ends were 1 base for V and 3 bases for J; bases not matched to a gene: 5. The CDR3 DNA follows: TGTGCCAGCAGCTTAGGGAGGGGGCAGTCTAATGAAAAACTGTTTTTT. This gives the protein CASSLGRGQSNEKLFF. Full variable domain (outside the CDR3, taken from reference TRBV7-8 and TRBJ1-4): GAGVSQSPRYKVAKRGQDVALRCDPISGHVSLFWYQQALGQGPEFLTYFQNEAQLDKSGLPSDRFFAERPEGSVSTLKIQRTQQEDSAVYLCASSLGRGQSNEKLFFGSGTQLSVL.

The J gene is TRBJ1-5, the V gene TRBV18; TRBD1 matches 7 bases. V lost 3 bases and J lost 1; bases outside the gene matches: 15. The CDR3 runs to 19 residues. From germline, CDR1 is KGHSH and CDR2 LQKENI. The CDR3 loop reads CASSPRQGQDVGSNQPQHF. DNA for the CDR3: TGTGCCAGCTCACCGCGACAGGGCCAGGATGTAGGGAGCAATCAGCCCCAGCATTTT.

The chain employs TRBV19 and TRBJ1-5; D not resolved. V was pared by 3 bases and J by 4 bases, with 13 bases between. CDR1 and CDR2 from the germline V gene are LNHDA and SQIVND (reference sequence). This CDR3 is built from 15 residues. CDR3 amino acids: CASSIQAIRNQPQHF. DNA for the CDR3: TGTGCCAGTAGTATTCAGGCCATTAGGAATCAGCCCCAGCATTTT.

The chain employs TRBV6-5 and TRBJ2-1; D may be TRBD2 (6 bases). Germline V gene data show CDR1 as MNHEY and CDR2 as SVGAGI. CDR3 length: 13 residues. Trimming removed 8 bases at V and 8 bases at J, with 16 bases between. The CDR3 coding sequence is TGTGCCAGCCGCGGACTATACTGGCATGAGCAGTTCTTC. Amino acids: CASRGLYWHEQFF.

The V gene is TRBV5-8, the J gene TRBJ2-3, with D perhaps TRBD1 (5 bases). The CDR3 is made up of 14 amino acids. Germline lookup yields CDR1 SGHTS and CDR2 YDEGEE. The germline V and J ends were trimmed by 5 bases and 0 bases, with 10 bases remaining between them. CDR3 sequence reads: CASSRQGSTDTQYF. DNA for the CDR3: TGTGCCAGCAGTCGGCAGGGCAGCACAGATACGCAGTATTTT.